The rows below give T cell receptor beta chains drawn from one sample of a study of T cells in Graves' hyperthyroidism and ophthalmopathy. TCRdb re-derived calls from the multiplex PCR reads in MiXCR, one entry per CDR3 protein. The table records about 590,000 distinct CDR3 sequences, 14% of them present only once. The sample was blood. The receptors derive from a woman aged 18-35 years with Graves' ophthalmopathy. CDR3s include the opening cysteine and the closing phenylalanine or tryptophan. A D gene is named only where the DNA matches it firmly. Not every row has a clone size; where given, it reads once, few, many or a size class.

J gene: TRBJ2-3
D gene: -
V gene: TRBV29-1
clone size: many
CDR3 protein: CSVDASYTDTQYF
CDR3 DNA: TGCAGCGTTGACGCCTCTTACACAGATACGCAGTATTTT

J gene: TRBJ2-7
D gene: TRBD2
V gene: TRBV28
clone size: few
CDR3 protein: CASSSPVAGGHHEQYF
CDR3 DNA: TGTGCCAGCAGCTCCCCCGTAGCGGGAGGGCATCACGAGCAGTACTTC

J gene: TRBJ2-7
D gene: TRBD1
V gene: TRBV11-1
clone size: many
CDR3 protein: CASSLARGRNEQYF
CDR3 DNA: TGTGCCAGCAGCTTAGCCAGGGGGCGAAACGAGCAGTACTTC

J gene: TRBJ2-1
D gene: TRBD2
V gene: TRBV6-4
clone size: few
CDR3 protein: CASSDSTSSGSDEQFF
CDR3 DNA: TGTGCCAGCAGTGACTCGACGTCTAGCGGGAGCGATGAGCAGTTCTTC

J gene: TRBJ2-5
D gene: -
V gene: TRBV2
clone size: many
CDR3 protein: CASSYAPNVETQYF
CDR3 DNA: TGTGCCAGCAGTTATGCCCCTAACGTTGAGACCCAGTACTTC

J gene: TRBJ2-7
D gene: TRBD2
V gene: TRBV19
clone size: -
CDR3 protein: CASSIDISGGFYEQYF
CDR3 DNA: TGTGCCAGTAGTATAGATATAAGCGGGGGGTTCTACGAGCAGTACTTC

J gene: TRBJ2-1
D gene: TRBD2
V gene: TRBV10-3
clone size: many
CDR3 protein: CAISARTSGYNEQFF
CDR3 DNA: TGTGCCATCAGTGCCCGGACTAGCGGGTACAATGAGCAGTTCTTC

J gene: TRBJ1-1
D gene: TRBD1
V gene: TRBV4-1
clone size: many
CDR3 protein: CASSQDHVRTGWRGTEAFF
CDR3 DNA: TGCGCCAGCAGCCAAGATCACGTAAGGACAGGGTGGAGGGGCACTGAAGCTTTCTTT

J gene: TRBJ1-1
D gene: TRBD1
V gene: TRBV6-5
clone size: few
CDR3 protein: CASSYSIVGSRDRGEAFF
CDR3 DNA: TGTGCCAGCAGTTACTCGATAGTAGGTTCCCGAGACAGGGGTGAAGCTTTCTTT

J gene: TRBJ2-3
D gene: -
V gene: TRBV12-3/TRBV12-4
clone size: many
CDR3 protein: CASSPRLMIDTQYF
CDR3 DNA: TGTGCCAGCAGCCCCCGTTTGATGATAGATACGCAGTATTTT

J gene: TRBJ2-7
D gene: TRBD1
V gene: TRBV5-1
clone size: -
CDR3 protein: CASSLAGGQAYEQYF
CDR3 DNA: TGCGCCAGCAGCTTGGCCGGCGGACAGGCCTACGAGCAGTACTTC

J gene: TRBJ2-6
D gene: -
V gene: TRBV30
clone size: -
CDR3 protein: CAWSVGASGANVLTF
CDR3 DNA: TGTGCCTGGAGTGTGGGAGCGTCTGGGGCCAACGTCCTGACTTTC

J gene: TRBJ2-7
D gene: TRBD1
V gene: TRBV7-2
clone size: -
CDR3 protein: CASSPLGTVYEQYF
CDR3 DNA: TGTGCCAGCAGCCCGCTAGGGACAGTCTACGAGCAGTACTTC

J gene: TRBJ1-5
D gene: TRBD1
V gene: TRBV2
clone size: many
CDR3 protein: CASSDGTGENQPQHF
CDR3 DNA: TGTGCCAGCAGTGACGGGACAGGGGAAAATCAGCCCCAGCATTTT

J gene: TRBJ2-7
D gene: -
V gene: TRBV6-1
clone size: many
CDR3 protein: CASHGAGGGLILYEQYF
CDR3 DNA: TGTGCCAGCCACGGGGCGGGCGGAGGACTGATCCTCTACGAGCAGTACTTC

J gene: TRBJ2-5
D gene: TRBD2
V gene: TRBV7-2
clone size: many
CDR3 protein: CASSFGLADQETQYF
CDR3 DNA: TGTGCCAGCAGCTTTGGTCTAGCGGACCAAGAGACCCAGTACTTC

J gene: TRBJ2-1
D gene: -
V gene: TRBV27
clone size: many
CDR3 protein: CASSLLGQDSYNEQFF
CDR3 DNA: TGTGCCAGCAGTTTATTAGGTCAGGACTCCTACAATGAGCAGTTCTTC

J gene: TRBJ2-7
D gene: TRBD2
V gene: TRBV4-1
clone size: -
CDR3 protein: CASSHYGLAGVSRFSYEQYF
CDR3 DNA: TGCGCCAGCAGCCACTACGGACTAGCGGGAGTTTCTAGGTTTTCCTACGAGCAGTACTTC

J gene: TRBJ2-1
D gene: -
V gene: TRBV6-4
clone size: once
CDR3 protein: CASSERRYNEQFF
CDR3 DNA: TGTGCCAGCAGTGAACGCCGTTACAATGAGCAGTTCTTC

J gene: TRBJ1-4
D gene: TRBD1
V gene: TRBV27
clone size: -
CDR3 protein: CASSWTGATNEKLFF
CDR3 DNA: TGTGCCAGCAGTTGGACAGGGGCAACTAATGAAAAACTGTTTTTT

J gene: TRBJ1-4
D gene: -
V gene: TRBV5-5
clone size: many
CDR3 protein: CASSSPGRTLNEKLFF
CDR3 DNA: TGTGCCAGCAGCTCCCCTGGACGGACCCTTAATGAAAAACTGTTTTTT

J gene: TRBJ1-4
D gene: TRBD1
V gene: TRBV28
clone size: many
CDR3 protein: CASRRDRGGNEKLFF
CDR3 DNA: TGTGCCAGCAGACGCGACAGGGGCGGGAATGAAAAACTGTTTTTT

J gene: TRBJ1-1
D gene: TRBD1
V gene: TRBV5-5
clone size: many
CDR3 protein: CASSPYPRPGQMNTEAFF
CDR3 DNA: TGTGCCAGCAGCCCCTACCCTAGACCGGGACAGATGAACACTGAAGCTTTCTTT

J gene: TRBJ2-7
D gene: TRBD1
V gene: TRBV28
clone size: many
CDR3 protein: CASSPHTGGYYEQYF
CDR3 DNA: TGTGCCAGCAGTCCACATACAGGGGGCTACTACGAGCAGTACTTC

J gene: TRBJ2-1
D gene: TRBD2
V gene: TRBV12-3/TRBV12-4
clone size: few
CDR3 protein: CASSLIRLAGEGYNEQFF
CDR3 DNA: TGTGCCAGCAGTTTAATACGACTAGCGGGAGAGGGCTACAATGAGCAGTTCTTC

J gene: TRBJ2-2
D gene: -
V gene: TRBV6-2/TRBV6-3
clone size: few
CDR3 protein: CASSRTEPPGELFF
CDR3 DNA: TGTGCCAGCAGCCGGACAGAGCCGCCCGGGGAGCTGTTTTTT

J gene: TRBJ1-2
D gene: -
V gene: TRBV28
clone size: many
CDR3 protein: CASSFQGSNYGYTF
CDR3 DNA: TGTGCCAGCAGTTTCCAGGGCAGTAACTATGGCTACACCTTC

J gene: TRBJ1-1
D gene: -
V gene: TRBV30
clone size: few
CDR3 protein: CAWRYPGRWNTEAFF
CDR3 DNA: TGTGCCTGGAGGTACCCCGGACGGTGGAACACTGAAGCTTTCTTT

J gene: TRBJ2-3
D gene: TRBD2
V gene: TRBV28
clone size: -
CDR3 protein: CASSLWTSGNADTQYF
CDR3 DNA: TGTGCCAGCAGTCTCTGGACTAGCGGGAACGCAGATACGCAGTATTTT

J gene: TRBJ2-2
D gene: TRBD2
V gene: TRBV15
clone size: -
CDR3 protein: CATSSGLPNTGELFF
CDR3 DNA: TGTGCCACCTCTTCGGGACTACCTAACACCGGGGAGCTGTTTTTT

J gene: TRBJ2-7
D gene: -
V gene: TRBV11-1
clone size: many
CDR3 protein: CASSLKGVLNEQYF
CDR3 DNA: TGTGCCAGCAGCTTAAAAGGGGTGCTTAACGAGCAGTACTTC

J gene: TRBJ2-7
D gene: -
V gene: TRBV11-2
clone size: many
CDR3 protein: CASSLGTGPNYEQYF
CDR3 DNA: TGTGCCAGCAGCTTAGGAACAGGGCCGAACTACGAGCAGTACTTC

J gene: TRBJ2-3
D gene: TRBD2
V gene: TRBV28
clone size: many
CDR3 protein: CASSFLGLAGGTDTQYF
CDR3 DNA: TGTGCCAGCAGTTTCCTTGGACTAGCGGGAGGCACAGATACGCAGTATTTT

J gene: TRBJ1-1
D gene: -
V gene: TRBV7-8
clone size: many
CDR3 protein: CASSLGRAEAFF
CDR3 DNA: TGTGCCAGCAGCTTGGGCCGGGCTGAAGCTTTCTTT

J gene: TRBJ2-7
D gene: TRBD1
V gene: TRBV7-8
clone size: many
CDR3 protein: CASSVQDRPRPYEQYF
CDR3 DNA: TGTGCCAGCAGCGTCCAGGACAGGCCTCGACCCTACGAGCAGTACTTC

J gene: TRBJ1-5
D gene: TRBD1
V gene: TRBV7-8
clone size: -
CDR3 protein: CASSLTGMEVGNQPQHF
CDR3 DNA: TGTGCCAGCAGCTTGACAGGGATGGAAGTAGGCAATCAGCCCCAGCATTTT

J gene: TRBJ1-1
D gene: -
V gene: TRBV6-1
clone size: many
CDR3 protein: CASTPGGLDTEAFF
CDR3 DNA: TGTGCCAGCACCCCGGGGGGGCTGGACACTGAAGCTTTCTTT

J gene: TRBJ2-5
D gene: -
V gene: TRBV27
clone size: few
CDR3 protein: CASSPKRKEETQYF
CDR3 DNA: TGTGCCAGCAGCCCAAAGAGAAAAGAAGAGACCCAGTACTTC

J gene: TRBJ1-2
D gene: TRBD1
V gene: TRBV18
clone size: many
CDR3 protein: CASSPVGQGPGYTF
CDR3 DNA: TGTGCCAGCTCACCCGTTGGACAGGGGCCGGGCTACACCTTC

J gene: TRBJ2-3
D gene: TRBD1
V gene: TRBV29-1
clone size: many
CDR3 protein: CSVERDSRGDTQYF
CDR3 DNA: TGCAGCGTTGAACGGGACAGCCGGGGCGATACGCAGTATTTT

J gene: TRBJ2-5
D gene: TRBD1
V gene: TRBV6-1
clone size: many
CDR3 protein: CASSHGQAPGPSETQYF
CDR3 DNA: TGTGCCAGCAGTCACGGACAGGCCCCAGGTCCAAGCGAGACCCAGTACTTC

J gene: TRBJ1-3
D gene: TRBD1
V gene: TRBV12-3/TRBV12-4
clone size: many
CDR3 protein: CASKPDRSSGNTIYF
CDR3 DNA: TGTGCCAGCAAACCGGACAGGAGCTCTGGAAACACCATATATTTT

J gene: TRBJ1-5
D gene: -
V gene: TRBV6-1
clone size: many
CDR3 protein: CASSEVHYSNQPQHF
CDR3 DNA: TGTGCCAGCAGTGAAGTCCACTATAGCAATCAGCCCCAGCATTTT

J gene: TRBJ2-4
D gene: TRBD2
V gene: TRBV20-1
clone size: -
CDR3 protein: CSAREGGVIQYF
CDR3 DNA: TGCAGTGCTAGAGAGGGGGGGGTCATTCAGTACTTC

J gene: TRBJ2-2
D gene: -
V gene: TRBV7-2
clone size: -
CDR3 protein: CASSLVGAGTWELFF
CDR3 DNA: TGTGCCAGCAGCCTGGTAGGGGCGGGGACCTGGGAGCTGTTTTTT

J gene: TRBJ2-1
D gene: TRBD2
V gene: TRBV7-3
clone size: many
CDR3 protein: CASSLIGGADNEQFF
CDR3 DNA: TGTGCCAGCAGCTTAATCGGGGGGGCGGACAATGAGCAGTTCTTC

J gene: TRBJ2-5
D gene: -
V gene: TRBV6-4
clone size: -
CDR3 protein: CASSRPPDQETQYF
CDR3 DNA: TGTGCCAGCAGTAGACCCCCAGACCAAGAGACCCAGTACTTC

J gene: TRBJ2-7
D gene: TRBD2
V gene: TRBV7-3
clone size: many
CDR3 protein: CASSSLPGRSYEQYF
CDR3 DNA: TGTGCCAGCAGCTCCCTACCCGGGAGGTCCTACGAGCAGTACTTC

J gene: TRBJ2-1
D gene: TRBD2
V gene: TRBV7-9
clone size: -
CDR3 protein: CASSFLGLAGSYNEQFF
CDR3 DNA: TGTGCCAGCAGCTTCTTGGGACTAGCGGGAAGTTACAATGAGCAGTTCTTC

J gene: TRBJ1-1
D gene: -
V gene: TRBV6-1
clone size: few
CDR3 protein: CASSRPATWDMNTEAFF
CDR3 DNA: TGTGCCAGCAGCCGCCCGGCCACCTGGGACATGAACACTGAAGCTTTCTTT

J gene: TRBJ2-5
D gene: TRBD2
V gene: TRBV12-3/TRBV12-4
clone size: many
CDR3 protein: CASSFYSSGRAWFRETQYF
CDR3 DNA: TGTGCCAGCAGTTTTTACTCTAGCGGGAGGGCCTGGTTTAGGGAGACCCAGTACTTC

J gene: TRBJ2-7
D gene: -
V gene: TRBV2
clone size: -
CDR3 protein: CASSEEVSYEQYF
CDR3 DNA: TGTGCCAGCAGTGAGGAGGTCTCCTACGAGCAGTACTTC

J gene: TRBJ2-2
D gene: -
V gene: TRBV20-1
clone size: many
CDR3 protein: CSARDAGPNTGELFF
CDR3 DNA: TGCAGTGCTAGAGATGCGGGGCCGAACACCGGGGAGCTGTTTTTT

J gene: TRBJ1-5
D gene: TRBD1
V gene: TRBV28
clone size: many
CDR3 protein: CASSSGGKTGVSNQPQHF
CDR3 DNA: TGTGCCAGCAGCTCGGGGGGAAAGACAGGGGTTAGCAATCAGCCCCAGCATTTT

J gene: TRBJ1-4
D gene: -
V gene: TRBV30
clone size: -
CDR3 protein: CAWSEARTVRLFF
CDR3 DNA: TGTGCCTGGAGCGAGGCTCGGACAGTACGACTGTTTTTT

J gene: TRBJ2-1
D gene: TRBD2
V gene: TRBV10-3
clone size: -
CDR3 protein: CAISYGTSGRGKGNEQFF
CDR3 DNA: TGTGCCATCAGCTATGGGACTAGCGGGAGAGGGAAGGGCAATGAGCAGTTCTTC